A single sample is the source of the 14 T cell receptor beta chains below, sequenced in a study of cytotoxic CD8 clonotypes in ibrutinib-treated CLL. Method: immunoSEQ multiplex PCR; TCRdb's copy keeps in-frame clones and lacks some. The sample has 150,000 or so clones, 70% to 90% seen once. Sequenced material: PBMCs, taken after 24 months of ibrutinib treatment. The receptors come from a human donor with chronic lymphocytic leukemia.

The rearrangement links TRBV11-2 to TRBJ1-1; D not certain. This CDR3 is built from 14 residues. Germline V CDR1 and CDR2: SGHAT, FQNNGV. Trimming removed 4 bases from V and 3 bases from J, with 12 bases in between. CDR3 bases: TGTGCCAGCAGCTCCGAGTCAACCTACACTGAAGCTTTCTTT. Encoded protein: CASSSESTYTEAFF.

The rearrangement uses TRBV7-2 and TRBJ1-1, with no clear D. This CDR3 region has 15 residues. Germline V gives CDR1 SGHTA, CDR2 FQGNSA. V lost 4 bases, J lost 1 base, and 13 bases lay in between. The CDR3 is CASSSLGGWNTEAFF. CDR3 DNA sequence: TGTGCCAGCAGCTCCCTCGGCGGGTGGAACACTGAAGCTTTCTTT.

The gene calls are TRBV7-9 and TRBJ1-4; tentative D call: TRBD1 (5 bases). The germline V gene encodes CDR1 SEHNR and CDR2 FQNEAQ (reference sequence). V was clipped by 4 bases and J by 8 bases, with 14 bases between them. The CDR3 is 14 residues long. The CDR3 DNA follows: TGTGCCAGCAGCTCAGCCTCAGGGATCGAAAAACTGTTTTTT. It yields the protein CASSSASGIEKLFF.

J is TRBJ1-1 and V is TRBV11-3; D ambiguous. In germline, CDR1 is SGHNT, CDR2 YENEEA. The CDR3 sequence is 14 residues long. Trimming removed 5 bases at V and 2 bases at J, with 12 bases between. For the CDR3, the DNA is TGTGCCAGCAGCCTGAAGTCCGAAAACACTGAAGCTTTCTTT. Protein: CASSLKSENTEAFF.

The rearrangement uses TRBV7-9 and TRBJ1-1; D uncertain. Between the trimmed V and J ends, which lost 5 bases and 3 bases, there was a span of 4 bases. This CDR3 region has 11 residues. Germline V gives CDR1 SEHNR, CDR2 FQNEAQ (reference sequence). The chain's CDR3 is CASSPDTEAFF. CDR3 bases: TGTGCCAGCAGCCCCGACACTGAAGCTTTCTTT.

This rearrangement joins TRBV4-2 to TRBJ2-7, with unresolved D. CDR1 LGHNA and CDR2 YNFKEQ come from the germline V gene. V was cut by 2 bases and J by 1 base, with 12 bases left in between. CDR3 length: 15 residues. DNA for the CDR3: TGTGCCAGCAGCCAATCCGGTCGTGGGTCCTACGAGCAGTACTTC. Its translation is CASSQSGRGSYEQYF.

Here the CDR3 reads CASSPIAGATDTQYF. Written as DNA, the CDR3 is TGTGCCAGCTCACCCATTGCGGGGGCGACAGATACGCAGTATTTT. This chain uses TRBV18 with TRBJ2-3, with a weak D call TRBD2 (7 bases). V dropped 3 bases and J dropped 3 bases, with 13 bases sitting between them. From germline, CDR1 is KGHSH and CDR2 LQKENI. This CDR3 is built from 15 residues.

This clone was recorded once. This chain links TRBV18 with TRBJ1-1, with D possibly being TRBD1 (5 bases). Germline V lookup: CDR1 KGHSH, CDR2 LQKENI. Trimming took off 3 bases at V and 1 base at J, with 15 bases between the two ends. The CDR3 length is 16 residues. The CDR3 loop is CASSPGRSRPNTEAFF. In DNA, the CDR3 is TGTGCCAGCTCACCGGGACGGAGTAGGCCGAACACTGAAGCTTTCTTT. The complete variable domain, with remaining parts taken from reference TRBV18 and TRBJ1-1, reads NAGVMQNPRHLVRRRGQEARLRCSPMKGHSHVYWYRQLPEEGLKFMVYLQKENIIDESGMPKERFSAEFPKEGPSILRIQQVVRGDSAAYFCASSPGRSRPNTEAFFGQGTRLTVV.

CDR3 sequence: CASSRSRSDTEAFF. For the CDR3, the DNA is TGTGCCAGCAGCAGAAGCAGGTCGGACACTGAAGCTTTCTTT. The chain has TRBV28 and TRBJ1-1; D is ambiguous. Looked up from germline, CDR1 is MDHEN and CDR2 is SYDVKM. Trimming stripped 6 bases from V and 3 bases from J, with 14 bases between. The CDR3 has 14 amino acids.

The chain is built from TRBV4-1 and TRBJ2-4; D is possibly TRBD2 (6 bases). CDR3 length: 18 residues. Germline V gives CDR1 MGHRA, CDR2 YSYEKL. The V end lost 3 bases, the J end lost 1 base, and 19 bases lay between the germline ends. The CDR3 loop is CASSHEVAVGGAKNIQYF. CDR3 bases: TGCGCCAGCAGCCACGAGGTAGCGGTGGGTGGGGCCAAAAACATTCAGTACTTC.

V is TRBV11-2 and J is TRBJ2-7; 9 nucleotides agree with TRBD1. The germline V gene encodes CDR1 SGHAT and CDR2 FQNNGV. The trim removed 5 bases at V and 5 bases at J, leaving 10 bases unmatched. The CDR3 has 15 residues. Here the CDR3 reads CASSLSGTGFNEQYF. For the CDR3, the DNA is TGTGCCAGCAGCCTCTCCGGGACAGGGTTCAACGAGCAGTACTTC.

V and J are TRBV18 and TRBJ1-4; no definite D call. V was trimmed by 3 bases and J by 7 bases, leaving 12 bases between them. The CDR3 sequence is 14 residues long. Per germline, CDR1 KGHSH and CDR2 LQKENI. CDR3 nucleotides: TGTGCCAGCTCACCTGTAGCCCCCGGTGAAAAACTGTTTTTT. This gives the protein CASSPVAPGEKLFF.

The genes are TRBV7-9 and TRBJ1-1; 7 nucleotides line up with TRBD1. Germline CDR1 and CDR2: SEHNR and FQNEAQ (reference sequence). The CDR3 is 14 amino acids. V gave up 4 bases and J gave up 1 base; unmatched junction bases: 3. The CDR3 here is CASSYWTGNTEAFF. In DNA, the CDR3 is TGTGCCAGCAGCTATTGGACAGGGAACACTGAAGCTTTCTTT.

J is TRBJ2-5 and V is TRBV7-2, with TRBD1 matching 8 bases. The germline CDR1 and CDR2 sequences are SGHTA and FQGNSA. The CDR3 has 15 amino acids. The V and J ends lost 2 bases and 1 base, in that order; junction bases with no gene match: 3. The DNA for the CDR3 is TGTGCCAGCAGCTTAAACAGGGGGAGCCAAGAGACCCAGTACTTC. Protein product: CASSLNRGSQETQYF. The full variable domain, completed using reference TRBV7-2 and TRBJ2-5, is GAGVSQSPSNKVTEKGKDVELRCDPISGHTALYWYRQSLGQGLEFLIYFQGNSAPDKSGLPSDRFSAERTGGSVSTLTIQRTQQEDSAVYLCASSLNRGSQETQYFGPGTRLLVL.